This T cell receptor beta chain was recorded in a study of CD8+ T cells in alopecia areata. As for the study in general: Treated patients were dosed with oral tofacitinib, taking 5 to 10 mg twice daily.

Sample treatment: oral pan-JAK inhibitor, 5-10 mg twice daily. This clone has just one count. Additional DNA sequences in this sample encode the identical CDR3. The CDR3 has 11 residues. The V gene's germline CDR1 is SGHAT and CDR2 FQNNGV. V was cut by 2 bases and J by 3 bases, with 2 bases left in between. cDNA reverse transcribed from extracted RNA served as the sequencing template. TCRdb's table, derived via immunoSEQ multiplex PCR, lists solely in-frame clones and lacks some. The sample has fewer than 250,000 clones; 35% to 40% are singletons. V is TRBV11-2 and J is TRBJ2-7; no reliable D call. The sequence came from a human donor with alopecia areata. The source was CD4+ T cells sorted from blood, collected between weeks 30 and 35, from a patient treated with tofacitinib. The CDR3 sequence is CASSLYYEQYF. DNA for the CDR3: TGTGCCAGCAGCTTATACTACGAGCAGTACTTC.